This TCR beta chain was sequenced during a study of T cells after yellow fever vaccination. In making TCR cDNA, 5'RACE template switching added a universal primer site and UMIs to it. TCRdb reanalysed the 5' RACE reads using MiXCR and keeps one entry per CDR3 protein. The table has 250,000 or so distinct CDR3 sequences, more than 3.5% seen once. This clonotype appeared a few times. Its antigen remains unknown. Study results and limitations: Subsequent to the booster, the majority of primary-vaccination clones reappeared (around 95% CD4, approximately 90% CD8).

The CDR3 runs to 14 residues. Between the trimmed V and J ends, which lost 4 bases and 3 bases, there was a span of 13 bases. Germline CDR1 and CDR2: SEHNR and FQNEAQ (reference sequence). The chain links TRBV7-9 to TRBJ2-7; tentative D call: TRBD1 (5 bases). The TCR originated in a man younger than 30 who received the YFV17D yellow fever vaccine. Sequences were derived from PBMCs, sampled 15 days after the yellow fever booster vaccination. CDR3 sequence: CASSYSGWNYEQYV. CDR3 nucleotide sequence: TGTGCCAGCAGCTACTCAGGGTGGAACTACGAGCAGTACGTC.